The 19 T cell receptor beta chains below all came from one sample that was sequenced in a study of T cell repertoires in cytomegalovirus infection. TCRdb passed the reads through MiXCR, listing each CDR3 protein once. The sample shows around 300,000 distinct CDR3 sequences, 8% to 10% of them seen only once. The sample comprised PBMCs. The receptors derive from a human donor in good health (CMV status not recorded). Some clones in this sample may be carry-over from other donors' samples.

The V and J genes are TRBV7-6 and TRBJ1-1; D unresolved. Germline assignment: CDR1 SGHVS and CDR2 FNYEAQ. The CDR3 is made up of 13 amino acids. The V gene lost 6 bases and the J gene lost 0 bases, with 8 bases spanning the gap. CDR3 sequence: CASRDTMNTEAFF. The DNA of the CDR3 is TGTGCCAGCAGGGATACGATGAACACTGAAGCTTTCTTT. Full variable domain (outside the CDR3, taken from reference TRBV7-6 and TRBJ1-1): GAGVSQSPRYKVTKRGQDVALRCDPISGHVSLYWYRQALGQGPEFLTYFNYEAQQDKSGLPNDRFSAERPEGSISTLTIQRTEQRDSAMYRCASRDTMNTEAFFGQGTRLTVV.

At least ten counts were recorded for this clonotype. The CDR3: CASSLALAGITGYNEQFF. The CDR3 DNA follows: TGTGCCAGCAGCTTAGCGCTAGCGGGCATAACGGGGTACAATGAGCAGTTCTTC. The rearrangement uses TRBV7-2 and TRBJ2-1, with 8 bases that match TRBD2. The germline V gene encodes CDR1 SGHTA and CDR2 FQGNSA. This CDR3 contains 18 residues. V trimming: 0 bases; J trimming: 4 bases; junction bases outside the gene matches: 11.

In its sample, this clonotype was seen many times. The chain has TRBV28 and TRBJ2-2, with no clear D. The CDR3 loop spans 15 amino acids. Per germline, CDR1 MDHEN and CDR2 SYDVKM. V shed 3 bases and J shed 0 bases, with 8 bases lying between them. The CDR3, as DNA: TGTGCCAGCAGTTTTGTAGGGACGAACACCGGGGAGCTGTTTTTT. Residues: CASSFVGTNTGELFF.

The chain is built from TRBV7-6 and TRBJ2-1; 8 positions agree with TRBD1. Germline V gene sequence: CDR1 SGHVS, CDR2 FNYEAQ. The CDR3 consists of 14 residues. J was trimmed by 8 bases and V by 4 bases; bases with no gene match: 7. The CDR3, as DNA: TGTGCCAGCAGCTCCCCCGGCAGGGGGCATGAGCAGTTCTTC. This translates into CASSSPGRGHEQFF.

This clonotype was recorded many times. The gene calls are TRBV7-2 and TRBJ2-7; D possibly corresponds to TRBD2 (6 bases). CDR1 SGHTA and CDR2 FQGNSA come from the germline V gene. V was pared by 5 bases and J by 7 bases, with 21 bases between. The CDR3 runs to 15 residues. The CDR3 bases are TGTGCCAGCAGCCCCGTTGGAGGGAGTCTAAGGGAGCAGTACTTC. Its protein is CASSPVGGSLREQYF.

V usage is TRBV12-3 or TRBV12-4 and J usage is TRBJ1-1, with D unresolved. The CDR3 has 12 residues. V lost 5 bases, J lost 4 bases, and 8 bases lay in between. CDR3 nucleotide sequence: TGTGCCAGCAGTCTACCCATCACTGAAGCTTTCTTT. Translation gives CASSLPITEAFF.

V and J are TRBV18 and TRBJ1-6, with D tentatively TRBD1 (5 bases). This CDR3 region has 17 residues. Trimming took 0 bases from V and 10 from J, leaving 19 bases between them. The germline CDR1 and CDR2 sequences are KGHSH and LQKENI. The CDR3 nucleotides read TGTGCCAGCTCACCACCGCAGTCAGCTTTACAGGTGTCACCCCTCCACTTT. Encoded protein: CASSPPQSALQVSPLHF.

This clonotype was picked up many times. V and J are TRBV7-2 and TRBJ2-1; no clear D. The CDR3 covers 12 residues. Trimming left V 4 bases short and J 4 bases short, with 5 bases between. CDR1 and CDR2 (germline): SGHTA, FQGNSA. CDR3 loop: CASSSNYNEQFF. The CDR3, as DNA: TGTGCCAGCAGCTCGAATTACAATGAGCAGTTCTTC. Full variable domain (missing parts from reference TRBV7-2 and TRBJ2-1): GAGVSQSPSNKVTEKGKDVELRCDPISGHTALYWYRQSLGQGLEFLIYFQGNSAPDKSGLPSDRFSAERTGGSVSTLTIQRTQQEDSAVYLCASSSNYNEQFFGPGTRLTVL.

At least ten counts were recorded for this clonotype. The genes are TRBV7-9 and TRBJ2-3, with D hard to call. There are 13 residues in the CDR3. Deletions cut 1 base from V and 3 bases from J, with 5 bases between. The germline CDR1 and CDR2 sequences are SEHNR and FQNEAQ (reference sequence). CDR3 nucleotide sequence: TGTGCCAGCAGCTTAGTGTCGACAGATACGCAGTATTTT. Its protein product is CASSLVSTDTQYF.

The table lists this clonotype with many counts. J is TRBJ2-3 and V is TRBV6-1; 10 positions match TRBD2. Germline CDR1 is MNHNS and CDR2 is SASEGT. With V trimmed by 0 bases and J by 12 bases, 9 bases remained unmatched. The CDR3 loop spans 15 amino acids. The CDR3 sequence: CASSEAQSGRVRQYF. The CDR3 DNA reads as TGTGCCAGCAGTGAAGCGCAGAGCGGGAGGGTTCGTCAGTATTTT.

The rearrangement uses TRBV30 and TRBJ2-7, with D tentatively TRBD2 (6 bases). In germline, CDR1 is GTSNPN, CDR2 SVGIG (reference sequence). The CDR3 extends over 13 amino acids. The germline V and J ends were trimmed by 5 bases and 0 bases, with 11 bases remaining between them. This chain's CDR3 is CAWRVGSSYEQYF. The DNA of the CDR3 is TGTGCCTGGCGCGTCGGGAGCTCCTACGAGCAGTACTTC.

This clonotype has ten or more counts. The chain joins TRBV7-2 to TRBJ2-2, with 7 positions matching TRBD1. Trimming took 6 bases from V and 4 from J; bases not matched to a gene: 11. CDR1 is SGHTA, CDR2 FQGNSA, per germline. The CDR3 is 16 residues long. CDR3 nucleotide sequence: TGTGCCAGCAGTTCTTCCGCCGGGACAGTCACCGGGGAGCTGTTTTTT. As protein: CASSSSAGTVTGELFF.

This clonotype appeared many times. The chain has TRBV7-2 and TRBJ2-7, with 9 bases matching TRBD2. Germline trimming cut 7 bases from V and 7 bases from J; bases unmatched to any gene: 14. The CDR3 sequence is 15 residues long. Germline CDR1 SGHTA, CDR2 FQGNSA. The CDR3: CASTESSGGPEEQYF. The CDR3 DNA sequence: TGTGCCAGCACCGAAAGCAGCGGGGGGCCGGAAGAGCAGTACTTC.

In nucleotides, the CDR3 is TGTGCCAGCAGTGACCTACTGAATTTCTACTCGGGAGGTCTTACAGATACGCAGTATTTT. Residues: CASSDLLNFYSGGLTDTQYF. The V gene is TRBV2, the J gene TRBJ2-3; 7 bases are shared with TRBD2. This CDR3 comprises 20 residues. Germline V gives CDR1 SNHLY, CDR2 FYNNEI. After removal of 3 bases from V and 3 bases from J, the junction contained 21 bases not matched to a gene.

The genes are TRBV6-6 and TRBJ1-3, with 9 nucleotides matching TRBD1. In germline, CDR1 is MNHNY, CDR2 SVGAGI (reference sequence). There are 17 residues in the CDR3. V lost 7 bases to trimming and J lost 1 base; unmatched junction nucleotides: 11. CDR3 amino acids: CASTYRGQGFSGNTIYF. The CDR3 DNA follows: TGTGCCAGCACCTACAGGGGACAGGGTTTTTCTGGAAACACCATATATTTT.

This chain links TRBV6-2 or TRBV6-3 with TRBJ2-2; a weak D match, TRBD1 (5 bases). The CDR3 runs 17 residues. Germline loops: CDR1 MNHEY, CDR2 SVGEGT. Trimming stripped 2 bases from V and 3 bases from J, with 16 bases between. CDR3 coding DNA: TGTGCCAGCAGTTACACCATATTCCAGGGATACACCGGGGAGCTGTTTTTT. Residues: CASSYTIFQGYTGELFF.

The chain is built from TRBV24-1 and TRBJ2-3; no definite D call. This CDR3 contains 15 residues. The V gene lost 3 bases and the J gene lost 1 base, with 10 bases spanning the gap. Germline-derived CDR1 and CDR2 are KGHDR and SFDVKD. The chain's CDR3 is CATSDPRKRTDTQYF. The CDR3 nucleotides read TGTGCCACCAGTGATCCCCGGAAGCGCACAGATACGCAGTATTTT.

The chain uses TRBV27 and TRBJ2-7, with TRBD1 matching 10 bases. V trimming: 6 bases; J trimming: 6 bases; junction bases outside the gene matches: 5. The CDR3 runs 13 residues. CDR1 is MNHEY, CDR2 SMNVEV, per germline (reference sequence). The CDR3 loop reads CASSRQGAGEQYF. CDR3 coding DNA: TGTGCCAGCAGCCGACAGGGGGCGGGCGAGCAGTACTTC.

In its sample, this clonotype was seen many times. The chain combines TRBV18 with TRBJ1-1; D is possibly TRBD1 (5 bases). CDR3 length equals 14 residues. Trimming shortened V by 8 bases and J by 0 bases, and 13 bases separated the two germline ends. Germline V gene lookup returns CDR1 KGHSH and CDR2 LQKENI. This chain's CDR3 is CASSPQGLNTEAFF. In DNA form, the CDR3 reads TGTGCCAGCAGCCCTCAGGGCCTGAACACTGAAGCTTTCTTT.